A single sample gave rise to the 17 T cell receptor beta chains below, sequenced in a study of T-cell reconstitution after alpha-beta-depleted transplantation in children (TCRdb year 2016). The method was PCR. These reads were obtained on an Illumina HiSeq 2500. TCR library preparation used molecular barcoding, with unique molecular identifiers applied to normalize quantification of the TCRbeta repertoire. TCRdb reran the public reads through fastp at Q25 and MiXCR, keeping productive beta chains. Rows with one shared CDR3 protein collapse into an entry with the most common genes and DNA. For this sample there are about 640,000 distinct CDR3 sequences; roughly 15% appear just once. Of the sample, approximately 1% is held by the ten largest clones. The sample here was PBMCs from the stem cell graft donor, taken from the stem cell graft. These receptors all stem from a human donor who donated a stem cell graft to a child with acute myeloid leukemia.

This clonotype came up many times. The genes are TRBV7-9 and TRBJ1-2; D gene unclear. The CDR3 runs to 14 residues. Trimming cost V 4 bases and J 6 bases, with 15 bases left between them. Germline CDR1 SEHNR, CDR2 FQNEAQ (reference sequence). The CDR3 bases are TGTGCCAGCAGCTCCCAGGCCAGAGGGAATGGCTACACCTTC. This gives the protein CASSSQARGNGYTF.

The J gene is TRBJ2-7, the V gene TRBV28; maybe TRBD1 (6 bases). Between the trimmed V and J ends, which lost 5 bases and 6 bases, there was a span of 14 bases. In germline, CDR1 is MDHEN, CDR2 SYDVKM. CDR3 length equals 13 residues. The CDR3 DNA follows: TGTGCCAGCAGTCGGACAGCGTCGGCCGAGCAGTACGTC. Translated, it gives CASSRTASAEQYV.

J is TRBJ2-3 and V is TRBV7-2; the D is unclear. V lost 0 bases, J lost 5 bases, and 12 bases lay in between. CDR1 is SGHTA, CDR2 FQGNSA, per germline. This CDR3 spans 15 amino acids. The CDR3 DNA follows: TGTGCCAGCAGCTTAGCGGGCCTATCGAGAGATACGCAGTATTTT. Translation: CASSLAGLSRDTQYF.

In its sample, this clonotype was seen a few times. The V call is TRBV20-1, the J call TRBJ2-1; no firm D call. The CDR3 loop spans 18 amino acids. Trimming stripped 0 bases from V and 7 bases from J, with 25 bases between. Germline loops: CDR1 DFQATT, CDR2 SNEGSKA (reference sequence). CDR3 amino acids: CSARDTVLPHSTNNEQFF. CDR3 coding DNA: TGCAGTGCTAGAGATACCGTGCTCCCGCACAGTACGAATAATGAGCAGTTCTTC.

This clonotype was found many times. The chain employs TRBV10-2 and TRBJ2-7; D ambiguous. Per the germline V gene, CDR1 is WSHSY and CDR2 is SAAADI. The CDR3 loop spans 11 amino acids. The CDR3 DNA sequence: TGCGCCAGCAGTGAGTCGACGACCCTTAACGTC. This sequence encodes CASSESTTLNV.

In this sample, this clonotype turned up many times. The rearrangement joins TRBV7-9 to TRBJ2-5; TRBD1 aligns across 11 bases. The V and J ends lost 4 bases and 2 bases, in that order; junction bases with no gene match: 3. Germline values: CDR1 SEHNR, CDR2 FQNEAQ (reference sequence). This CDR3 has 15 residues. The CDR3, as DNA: TGTGCCAGCAGCTCAGGGACAGGGGGGCAAGAGACCCAGTACTTC. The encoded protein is CASSSGTGGQETQYF.

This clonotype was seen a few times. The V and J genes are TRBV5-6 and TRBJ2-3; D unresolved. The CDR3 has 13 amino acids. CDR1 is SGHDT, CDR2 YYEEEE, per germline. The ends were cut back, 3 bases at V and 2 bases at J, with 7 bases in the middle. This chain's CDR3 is CASSWPNTDTQYF. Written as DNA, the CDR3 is TGTGCCAGCAGCTGGCCTAACACAGATACGCAGTATTTT.

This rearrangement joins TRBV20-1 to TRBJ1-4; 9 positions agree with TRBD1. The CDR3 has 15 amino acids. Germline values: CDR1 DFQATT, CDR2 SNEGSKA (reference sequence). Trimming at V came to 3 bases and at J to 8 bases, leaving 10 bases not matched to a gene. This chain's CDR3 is CSASLPGQGREKLFF. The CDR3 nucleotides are TGCAGTGCTAGCCTTCCGGGACAGGGACGGGAAAAACTGTTTTTT.

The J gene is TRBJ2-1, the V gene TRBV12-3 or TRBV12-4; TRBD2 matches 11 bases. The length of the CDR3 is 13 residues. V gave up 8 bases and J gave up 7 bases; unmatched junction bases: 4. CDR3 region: CASGGLAENEQFF. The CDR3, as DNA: TGTGCCAGCGGGGGACTAGCGGAAAATGAGCAGTTCTTC.

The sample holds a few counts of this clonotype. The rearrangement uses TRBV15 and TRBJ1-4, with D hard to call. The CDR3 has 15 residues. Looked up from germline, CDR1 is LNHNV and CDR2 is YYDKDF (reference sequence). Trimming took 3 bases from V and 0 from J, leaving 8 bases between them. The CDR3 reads CATSRDGTTNEKLFF. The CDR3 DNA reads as TGTGCCACCAGCAGGGACGGCACAACTAATGAAAAACTGTTTTTT.

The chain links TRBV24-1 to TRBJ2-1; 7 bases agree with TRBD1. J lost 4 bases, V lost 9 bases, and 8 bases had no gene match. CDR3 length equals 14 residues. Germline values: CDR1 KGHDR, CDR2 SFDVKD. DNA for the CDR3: TGTGCCACCTCAGAGGGGGCCCGGTACAATGAGCAGTTCTTC. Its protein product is CATSEGARYNEQFF.

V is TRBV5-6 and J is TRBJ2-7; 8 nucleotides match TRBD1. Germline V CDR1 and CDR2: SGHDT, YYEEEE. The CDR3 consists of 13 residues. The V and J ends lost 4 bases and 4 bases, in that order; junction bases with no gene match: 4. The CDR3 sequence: CASSLTGEYEQYF. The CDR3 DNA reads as TGTGCCAGCAGCCTGACAGGGGAGTACGAGCAGTACTTC.

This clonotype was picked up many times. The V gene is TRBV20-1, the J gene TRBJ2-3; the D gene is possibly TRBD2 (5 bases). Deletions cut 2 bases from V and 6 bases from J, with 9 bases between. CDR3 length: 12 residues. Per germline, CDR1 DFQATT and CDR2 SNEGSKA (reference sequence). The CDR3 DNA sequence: TGCAGTGCTAGAAGAGGGTCCGATACGCAGTATTTT. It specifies CSARRGSDTQYF.

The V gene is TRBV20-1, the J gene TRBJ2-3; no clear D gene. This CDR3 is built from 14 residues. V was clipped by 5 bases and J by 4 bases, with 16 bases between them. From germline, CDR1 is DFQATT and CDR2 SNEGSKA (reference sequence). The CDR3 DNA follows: TGCAGTGCTTACCTCCCTTTGAGGCCAGATACGCAGTATTTT. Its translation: CSAYLPLRPDTQYF.

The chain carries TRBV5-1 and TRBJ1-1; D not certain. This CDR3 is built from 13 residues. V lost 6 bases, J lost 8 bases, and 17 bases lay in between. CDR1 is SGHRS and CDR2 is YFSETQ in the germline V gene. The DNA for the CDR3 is TGCGCCAGCACGGACGGGAAAGGGTCGGAAGCTTTCTTT. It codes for CASTDGKGSEAFF.

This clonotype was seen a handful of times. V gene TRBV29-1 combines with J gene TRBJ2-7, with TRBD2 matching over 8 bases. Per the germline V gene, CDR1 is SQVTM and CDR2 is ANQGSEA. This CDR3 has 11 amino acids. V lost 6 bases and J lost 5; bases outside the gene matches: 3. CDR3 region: CSVGGDNEQYF. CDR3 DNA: TGCAGCGTCGGGGGGGACAACGAGCAGTACTTC.

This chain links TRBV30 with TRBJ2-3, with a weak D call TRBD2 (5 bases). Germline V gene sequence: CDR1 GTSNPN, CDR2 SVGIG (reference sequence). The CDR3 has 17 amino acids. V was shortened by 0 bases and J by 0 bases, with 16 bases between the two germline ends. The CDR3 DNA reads TGTGCCTGGAGTGTACCGCGGGCGAACCCTAGCACAGATACGCAGTATTTT. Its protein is CAWSVPRANPSTDTQYF. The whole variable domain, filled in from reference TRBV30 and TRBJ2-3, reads SQTIHQWPATLVQPVGSPLSLECTVEGTSNPNLYWYRQAAGRGLQLLFYSVGIGQISSEVPQNLSASRPQDRQFILSSKKLLLSDSGFYLCAWSVPRANPSTDTQYFGPGTRLTVL.